The present entry profiles one T cell receptor beta chain with its context. Per the germline V gene, CDR1 is GTSNPN and CDR2 is SVGIG (reference sequence). After removal of 0 bases from V and 4 bases from J, the junction contained 4 bases not matched to a gene. The CDR3 spans 14 residues. The sample originates from a study of long-term antiretroviral therapy in people with HIV. The authors ran the immunoSEQ assay, v3.0, at survey level. Here immunoSEQ multiplex PCR was the method, and the copy in TCRdb shows in-frame clones only, minus some. The sample holds some 26,000 clones, 70% to 90% seen once. The sample was unsorted PBMCs, taken roughly 2.6 years after starting antiretroviral therapy. This TCR was recovered from a man in his forties with HIV. This chain uses TRBV30 with TRBJ2-7, with 9 nucleotides matching TRBD1. The chain's CDR3 is CAWSVTGGGYEQYF. The CDR3 region has the DNA TGTGCCTGGAGTGTTACAGGGGGCGGGTACGAGCAGTACTTC.